This T cell receptor beta chain was sequenced in a study of T-cell memory formation after mild COVID-19. This CDR3 contains 11 residues. Trimming stripped 8 bases from V and 7 bases from J, with 12 bases between. Germline CDR1 is SQVTM and CDR2 is ANQGSEA. One entry per CDR3 protein, called by TCRdb with MiXCR from the 5' RACE reads. The top ten clones hold more than 8% of a sample with around 450,000 distinct CDR3 sequences, 20% of them seen once. Sample: PBMCs or a T cell subset sorted from them (not recorded which). The V gene is TRBV29-1, the J gene TRBJ2-1, with D perhaps TRBD1 (5 bases). This sequence originates from an adult woman who had mild COVID-19 (a few samples of this study predate the infection). Cell type and time point are not known. The CDR3 DNA reads as TGCAGCCTTCGACAGTCTAATGAGCAGTTCTTC. This sequence encodes CSLRQSNEQFF.